The 28 T cell receptor beta chains reported below all come from one sample, sequenced in a study of T-cell reconstitution after alpha-beta-depleted transplantation in children. Preparation of the TCRbeta library used unique molecular identifiers. MiXCR was run by TCRdb on the PCR reads, yielding one entry per CDR3 protein. The sample shows hundreds of thousands of distinct CDR3 sequences, 16% of them seen only once. Sample: PBMCs from the stem cell graft donor, taken from the stem cell graft. The origin of the receptors is a human donor who donated a stem cell graft to a child with acute myeloid leukemia.

In its sample, this clonotype was seen many times. V is TRBV20-1 and J is TRBJ2-1; a weak D match, TRBD1 (6 bases). CDR3 length: 11 residues. V was shortened by 5 bases and J by 13 bases, with 15 bases between the two germline ends. Germline CDR1 is DFQATT and CDR2 is SNEGSKA (reference sequence). The CDR3 DNA reads TGCAGTGCTCCGTCCGGACAGTCCCAGTTCTTC. This codes for CSAPSGQSQFF.

The sample holds many counts of this clonotype. J is TRBJ1-2 and V is TRBV9; D perhaps matches TRBD1 (6 bases). The CDR3 extends over 13 amino acids. From germline, CDR1 is SGDLS and CDR2 YYNGEE. Trimming shortened V by 0 bases and J by 7 bases, and 10 bases separated the two germline ends. The CDR3 is CASSVEQGSGYTF. The CDR3 bases are TGTGCCAGCAGCGTAGAACAGGGCAGTGGCTACACCTTC.

This rearrangement joins TRBV20-1 to TRBJ2-3, with TRBD1 identical over 9 bases. J gave up 4 bases and V 5 bases, and 1 base lay outside the gene matches. The germline V gene has CDR1 DFQATT and CDR2 SNEGSKA (reference sequence). The CDR3 length is 12 residues. The DNA for the CDR3 is TGCAGTGCTGACAGGGGGGCAGATACGCAGTATTTT. It codes for CSADRGADTQYF.

This clonotype was recorded at least ten times. V and J are TRBV20-1 and TRBJ2-5; 8 bases fit TRBD1. The CDR3 has 15 amino acids. Per germline, CDR1 DFQATT and CDR2 SNEGSKA (reference sequence). V gave up 2 bases and J gave up 4 bases; unmatched junction bases: 9. In nucleotides, the CDR3 is TGCAGTGCTAGAAAGGGCAGGGGGCTCGGAGAGACCCAGTACTTC. The encoded protein is CSARKGRGLGETQYF.

The rearrangement links TRBV2 to TRBJ2-1; D ambiguous. With 6 bases removed from V and 1 base from J, the gap between germline ends came to 7 bases. This CDR3 has 13 amino acids. The germline V gene has CDR1 SNHLY and CDR2 FYNNEI. In nucleotides, the CDR3 is TGTGCCAGCAGATCCGTGTCCTACAATGAGCAGTTCTTC. Its translation is CASRSVSYNEQFF. Supplemented by reference TRBV2 and TRBJ2-1, the full variable domain reads EPEVTQTPSHQVTQMGQEVILRCVPISNHLYFYWYRQILGQKVEFLVSFYNNEISEKSEIFDDQFSVERPDGSNFTLKIRSTKLEDSAMYFCASRSVSYNEQFFGPGTRLTVL.

This clonotype was observed at least ten times. The V and J genes are TRBV20-1 and TRBJ1-6; D unclear. The V gene lost 6 bases and the J gene lost 14 bases, with 11 bases spanning the gap. Germline values: CDR1 DFQATT, CDR2 SNEGSKA (reference sequence). The CDR3 totals 10 residues. The CDR3 bases are TGCAGTGCGGACGGGGAAACCCTCCACTTT. This sequence encodes CSADGETLHF.

This clonotype was detected a few times. The chain combines TRBV7-9 with TRBJ1-2, with D maybe TRBD1 (5 bases). Per germline, CDR1 SEHNR and CDR2 FQNEAQ (reference sequence). The CDR3 length is 15 residues. The V gene lost 5 bases and the J gene lost 4 bases, with 17 bases spanning the gap. The chain's CDR3 is CASSLRGAESYGYTF. Written as DNA, the CDR3 is TGTGCCAGCAGCCTAAGAGGGGCGGAAAGCTATGGCTACACCTTC.

The genes are TRBV29-1 and TRBJ2-3; weak D call: TRBD2 (6 bases). The CDR3 consists of 12 residues. V lost 2 bases, J lost 4 bases, and 7 bases lay in between. The germline gives CDR1 SQVTM, CDR2 ANQGSEA. As DNA, the CDR3 is TGCAGCGTTGAAAGGGAGGCAGATACGCAGTATTTT. Translated: CSVEREADTQYF.

The chain carries TRBV5-1 and TRBJ1-4; 7 nucleotides align to TRBD1. J was trimmed by 0 bases and V by 4 bases; bases with no gene match: 9. The CDR3 covers 17 residues. Germline V lookup: CDR1 SGHRS, CDR2 YFSETQ. CDR3: CASSRTGAHATNEKLFF. Written as DNA, the CDR3 is TGCGCCAGCAGCCGGACAGGAGCACACGCAACTAATGAAAAACTGTTTTTT.

The rearrangement links TRBV30 to TRBJ2-7; TRBD1 aligns across 9 bases. The germline CDR1 and CDR2 sequences are GTSNPN and SVGIG (reference sequence). The CDR3 sequence is 13 residues long. The V and J ends lost 8 bases and 5 bases, in that order; junction bases with no gene match: 10. CDR3 amino acids: CAGAGDRDNEQYF. The CDR3 DNA follows: TGTGCCGGGGCGGGGGACAGGGATAACGAGCAGTACTTC. The full variable domain, completed using reference TRBV30 and TRBJ2-7, is SQTIHQWPATLVQPVGSPLSLECTVEGTSNPNLYWYRQAAGRGLQLLFYSVGIGQISSEVPQNLSASRPQDRQFILSSKKLLLSDSGFYLCAGAGDRDNEQYFGPGTRLTVT.

This clonotype has ten or more counts. The V gene is TRBV29-1, the J gene TRBJ1-1; TRBD1 might be the D (5 bases). The CDR3 length is 12 residues. The germline V and J ends were trimmed by 4 bases and 4 bases, with 10 bases remaining between them. CDR1 is SQVTM and CDR2 is ANQGSEA in the germline V gene. CDR3 in amino acids: CSVGWRGTEAFF. CDR3 DNA sequence: TGCAGCGTTGGATGGAGGGGCACTGAAGCTTTCTTT.

This clonotype was found a few times. V and J are TRBV5-1 and TRBJ2-1; 9 bases map to TRBD2. Germline CDR1 is SGHRS and CDR2 is YFSETQ. This CDR3 has 16 residues. With 4 bases clipped from V and 7 bases from J, the junction kept 12 bases outside the gene matches. CDR3 nucleotide sequence: TGCGCCAGCAGCACTTACCTTAGCGGGGGCTGGAATGAGCAGTTCTTC. Protein product: CASSTYLSGGWNEQFF.

The table lists this clonotype with many counts. The chain carries TRBV12-3 or TRBV12-4 and TRBJ2-1, with 9 nucleotides matching TRBD2. The CDR3 totals 15 residues. V trimming: 2 bases; J trimming: 4 bases; junction bases outside the gene matches: 3. The CDR3 spells CASSLSSGGYNEQFF. CDR3 DNA: TGTGCCAGCAGTTTATCGAGCGGGGGGTACAATGAGCAGTTCTTC.

J is TRBJ2-5 and V is TRBV24-1; D is unresolved. The V gene lost 0 bases and the J gene lost 5 bases, with 9 bases spanning the gap. The CDR3 length is 14 residues. CDR1 is KGHDR, CDR2 SFDVKD, per germline. The CDR3: CATSDLGDWETQYF. The CDR3 DNA reads as TGTGCCACCAGTGATTTGGGGGATTGGGAGACCCAGTACTTC.

The chain is built from TRBV7-3 and TRBJ1-5; 9 bases align to TRBD1. V lost 5 bases to trimming and J lost 6 bases; unmatched junction nucleotides: 8. From germline, CDR1 is SGHTA and CDR2 FQGTGA. This CDR3 contains 15 residues. CDR3 amino acids: CASSPPGQGFQPQHF. The CDR3 region has the DNA TGTGCCAGCAGCCCCCCGGGACAGGGCTTTCAGCCCCAGCATTTT.

This clonotype was counted only a few times. The CDR3 reads CASSVPTNEKLFF. The CDR3 DNA sequence: TGTGCCAGCAGCGTTCCGACTAATGAAAAACTGTTTTTT. V gene TRBV5-6 combines with J gene TRBJ1-4; D gene uncertain. The V gene lost 4 bases and the J gene lost 2 bases, with 6 bases spanning the gap. The V gene's germline CDR1 is SGHDT and CDR2 YYEEEE. The CDR3 runs 13 residues.

The rearrangement links TRBV18 to TRBJ1-5; 10 positions match TRBD1. The junction had 14 bases not matched to a gene; V was cut back by 2 bases and J by 1 base. The V gene's germline CDR1 is KGHSH and CDR2 LQKENI. This CDR3 comprises 20 residues. CDR3 DNA sequence: TGTGCCAGCTCACCAGCAAAAGACAGGGGGCATGGAGGGAGCAATCAGCCCCAGCATTTT. Translated, it gives CASSPAKDRGHGGSNQPQHF.

This clonotype came up once. The rearrangement joins TRBV5-1 to TRBJ1-3; a weak D match, TRBD1 (5 bases). Germline V gene sequence: CDR1 SGHRS, CDR2 YFSETQ. There are 17 residues in the CDR3. V lost 4 bases and J 0 bases, leaving 17 bases between the germline ends. CDR3 in amino acids: CASSPWQGEISGNTIYF. CDR3 DNA: TGCGCCAGCAGCCCTTGGCAGGGTGAGATCTCTGGAAACACCATATATTTT.

This clonotype was seen repeatedly, ten times or more. This chain links TRBV20-1 with TRBJ2-5; perhaps TRBD2 as D (5 bases). The CDR3 has 13 residues. Trimming left V 5 bases short and J 4 bases short, with 14 bases between. Germline loops: CDR1 DFQATT, CDR2 SNEGSKA (reference sequence). CDR3 amino acids: CSARTWLGETQYF. The CDR3 DNA reads TGCAGTGCTCGGACTTGGCTGGGAGAGACCCAGTACTTC.

There are many counts of this clonotype. J is TRBJ1-5 and V is TRBV12-3 or TRBV12-4, with 7 bases lining up with TRBD1. After removal of 3 bases from V and 0 bases from J, the junction contained 2 bases not matched to a gene. The CDR3 is 15 residues long. Here the CDR3 reads CASSLGTASNQPQHF. As DNA, the CDR3 is TGTGCCAGCAGTTTGGGGACAGCTAGCAATCAGCCCCAGCATTTT.

In this sample, this clonotype turned up a few times. This chain uses TRBV15 with TRBJ2-1; 10 bases line up with TRBD1. This CDR3 has 18 residues. Germline V gene sequence: CDR1 LNHNV, CDR2 YYDKDF (reference sequence). With 2 bases clipped from V and 5 bases from J, the junction kept 12 bases outside the gene matches. CDR3 DNA: TGTGCCACCAGCAGAAAAGGACCGGGACAGGGGTATGACAATGAGCAGTTCTTC. This encodes CATSRKGPGQGYDNEQFF.

Concerning this clonotype: A much larger clone differs by one base, so this may be a read error. This sequence joins TRBV10-3 and TRBJ2-1; D is perhaps TRBD1 (6 bases). This CDR3 region has 13 residues. V shed 6 bases and J shed 4 bases, with 10 bases lying between them. CDR1 ENHRY and CDR2 SYGVKD come from the germline V gene. CDR3 nucleotides: TGTGCCATCAGACGCCAGGGGTACAATGAGCAGTTCTTC. Translating it yields CAIRRQGYNEQFF.

A few counts support this clonotype. The chain employs TRBV27 and TRBJ2-1, with TRBD2 matching 8 bases. The ends lost 3 bases at V and 6 bases at J; junction bases unmatched: 7. CDR1 is MNHEY and CDR2 is SMNVEV in the germline V gene (reference sequence). The CDR3 is 15 amino acids. The CDR3 spells CASSLGLGGTNEQFF. The CDR3 DNA reads TGTGCCAGCAGTTTGGGACTAGGGGGGACCAATGAGCAGTTCTTC.

This clonotype was detected ten times or more. The chain recombines TRBV28 with TRBJ2-7; 8 bases fit TRBD2. Per the germline V gene, CDR1 is MDHEN and CDR2 is SYDVKM. The CDR3 has 15 amino acids. The trim removed 6 bases at V and 2 bases at J, leaving 9 bases unmatched. CDR3 nucleotides: TGTGCCAGCAGCCCTAGCGGGCCAATCACCTACGAGCAGTACGTC. Residues: CASSPSGPITYEQYV.

Many counts were recorded for this clonotype. The chain couples TRBV5-5 to TRBJ2-7, with 8 bases identical to TRBD1. V gave up 5 bases and J gave up 2 bases; unmatched junction bases: 6. Germline values: CDR1 SGHKS, CDR2 YYEKEE (reference sequence). There are 14 residues in the CDR3. DNA for the CDR3: TGTGCCAGCAGGGCAGGGGGCTCAGCCTACGAGCAGTACGTC. Its protein product is CASRAGGSAYEQYV.

This clonotype was seen at least ten times. The chain combines TRBV6-2 or TRBV6-3 with TRBJ2-5; D ambiguous. Between the trimmed V and J ends, which lost 3 bases and 5 bases, there was a span of 7 bases. The CDR3 is 12 residues long. Germline CDR1 MNHEY, CDR2 SVGEGT. CDR3 protein: CASSYYGETQYF. The CDR3 DNA is TGTGCCAGCAGTTATTACGGGGAGACCCAGTACTTC.

The chain uses TRBV7-9 and TRBJ2-2, with D tentatively TRBD2 (7 bases). CDR1 and CDR2 from the germline V gene are SEHNR and FQNEAQ (reference sequence). This CDR3 contains 15 residues. Trimming shortened V by 8 bases and J by 1 base, and 14 bases separated the two germline ends. The CDR3 loop is CASGGGGVNTGELFF. The CDR3 DNA is TGTGCCAGCGGAGGAGGGGGGGTGAACACCGGGGAGCTGTTTTTT.

The chain has TRBV6-1 and TRBJ1-5, with 7 bases aligning to TRBD1. The length of the CDR3 is 16 residues. Germline CDR1 MNHNS, CDR2 SASEGT. After removal of 0 bases from V and 9 bases from J, the junction contained 11 bases not matched to a gene. The CDR3 reads CASSEAIQGTYLPQHF. CDR3 bases: TGTGCCAGCAGTGAAGCGATACAGGGGACCTATCTGCCCCAGCATTTT.